Each of the 18 T cell receptor beta chains below was sequenced from the same sample in a study of blood T cell repertoires in COVID-19 (dated by TCRdb to the early 2020s). To prepare the library, the immunoSEQ multiplex PCR assay was applied. This immuneACCESS table, as held by TCRdb, lists in-frame sequences with V and J called but not all clones. Of the missing ones, under half trace to an unresolved V gene in checked studies; the others have no known cause. The sample contains some 300,000 clones, around 88% of them found a single time. The ten most abundant clones make up about an eighth of the sample. Source material: peripheral blood. These receptors all stem from a woman in her 70s with COVID-19, enrolled during active disease.

The chain uses TRBV28 and TRBJ1-2; no clear D. In germline, CDR1 is MDHEN, CDR2 SYDVKM. This CDR3 has 14 residues. V gave up 2 bases and J gave up 6 bases, with 13 bases separating them. The CDR3 sequence: CASSLTGGSNGYTF. In DNA, the CDR3 is TGTGCCAGCAGTTTAACGGGTGGGAGTAATGGCTACACCTTC.

The V gene is TRBV2, the J gene TRBJ1-1; D perhaps matches TRBD1 (5 bases). Trimming removed 5 bases at V and 4 bases at J, with 8 bases between. The germline V gene encodes CDR1 SNHLY and CDR2 FYNNEI. The CDR3 is 12 amino acids. The CDR3 here is CASSLTGTEAFF. CDR3 nucleotides: TGTGCCAGCAGTCTTACAGGCACTGAAGCTTTCTTT.

This chain links TRBV24-1 with TRBJ2-3, with TRBD2 as a possible D gene (7 bases). Germline-derived CDR1 and CDR2 are KGHDR and SFDVKD. V lost 5 bases, J lost 6 bases, and 14 bases lay in between. CDR3 length: 14 amino acids. For the CDR3, the DNA is TGTGCCACCAGTGGCGCGGGGGCGGGGGATACGCAGTATTTT. Translating it yields CATSGAGAGDTQYF.

This clone was counted once. J is TRBJ1-2 and V is TRBV28; perhaps TRBD1 as D (5 bases). Germline assignment: CDR1 MDHEN and CDR2 SYDVKM. The V and J ends lost 3 bases and 4 bases respectively, with 15 bases between them. This CDR3 contains 15 residues. The CDR3 loop reads CASSFKGVGSYGYTF. As DNA, the CDR3 is TGTGCCAGCAGTTTTAAAGGGGTAGGCTCCTATGGCTACACCTTC.

The chain uses TRBV7-2 and TRBJ2-7, with a weak D call TRBD1 (5 bases). The V and J ends lost 2 bases and 1 base respectively, with 9 bases between them. The CDR3 is 14 amino acids. CDR1 is SGHTA and CDR2 is FQGNSA in the germline V gene. The CDR3 DNA sequence: TGTGCCAGCAGCTTACTCAGGGAATCCTACGAGCAGTACTTC. Translation: CASSLLRESYEQYF.

The chain has TRBV5-1 and TRBJ2-3; D is unresolved. Germline CDR1 and CDR2: SGHRS and YFSETQ. Deletions cut 6 bases from V and 1 base from J, with 12 bases between. The length of the CDR3 is 14 residues. This CDR3 reads CASTGLAGTDTQYF. The CDR3 nucleotides read TGCGCCAGCACTGGATTAGCTGGCACAGATACGCAGTATTTT. The full variable domain, in which reference TRBV5-1 and TRBJ2-3 provide the parts outside the CDR3, is KAGVTQTPRYLIKTRGQQVTLSCSPISGHRSVSWYQQTPGQGLQFLFEYFSETQRNKGNFPGRFSGRQFSNSRSEMNVSTLELGDSALYLCASTGLAGTDTQYFGPGTRLTVL.

In its sample, this clone was seen a few times. This chain connects TRBV28 to TRBJ2-2; 10 positions agree with TRBD1. The CDR3 contains 16 residues. V lost 5 bases and J lost 6; bases outside the gene matches: 9. Germline V gives CDR1 MDHEN, CDR2 SYDVKM. CDR3: CASSTSDRGPAGELFF. As DNA, the CDR3 is TGTGCCAGCAGTACCTCCGACAGGGGGCCGGCCGGGGAGCTGTTTTTT.

The V and J genes are TRBV4-1 and TRBJ2-1; 10 bases align to TRBD2. Germline CDR1 reads MGHRA; CDR2 reads YSYEKL. J lost 7 bases, V lost 8 bases, and 2 bases had no gene match. This CDR3 comprises 12 residues. CDR3: CASGSGGNEQFF. The CDR3 bases are TGCGCCAGCGGTAGCGGGGGGAATGAGCAGTTCTTC.

The chain uses TRBV5-6 and TRBJ2-5; maybe TRBD1 (5 bases). Looked up from germline, CDR1 is SGHDT and CDR2 is YYEEEE. The CDR3 runs to 15 residues. Trimming took off 1 base at V and 2 bases at J, with 12 bases between the two ends. CDR3 amino acids: CASSLQGIGQETQYF. CDR3 bases: TGTGCCAGCAGCTTGCAGGGAATAGGGCAAGAGACCCAGTACTTC.

This clone was detected only a few times. This specimen includes other DNA sequences encoding the same CDR3. The chain uses TRBV27 and TRBJ1-5, with a possible D match to TRBD1 (6 bases). The CDR3 is made up of 13 amino acids. The germline CDR1 and CDR2 sequences are MNHEY and SMNVEV (reference sequence). Trimming took off 2 bases at V and 4 bases at J, with 6 bases between the two ends. The CDR3 bases are TGTGCCAGCAGTTTACAGGGGAATCAGCCCCAGCATTTT. It translates to CASSLQGNQPQHF.

V usage is TRBV3-1 (or the pseudogene TRBV3-2) and J usage is TRBJ1-6; D uncertain. Germline V gene data show CDR1 as LGHDT and CDR2 as YNNKEL (reference sequence). Trimming stripped 6 bases from V and 10 bases from J, with 13 bases between. The CDR3 is 13 residues long. The CDR3 DNA follows: TGTGCCAGCAGTCTAGGCCCGGGATCACCCCTCCACTTT. Protein product: CASSLGPGSPLHF.

V usage is TRBV5-1 and J usage is TRBJ2-1; TRBD2 aligns across 8 bases. The CDR3 covers 15 residues. Per the germline V gene, CDR1 is SGHRS and CDR2 is YFSETQ. Unmatched junction bases numbered 5, after V lost 4 bases and J lost 2 bases. The CDR3 DNA reads TGCGCCAGCAGCCTAACTAGCGGAGCCTACAATGAGCAGTTCTTC. Protein sequence: CASSLTSGAYNEQFF.

J is TRBJ2-1 and V is TRBV7-9; maybe TRBD1 (6 bases). The CDR3 spans 13 residues. The germline V gene encodes CDR1 SEHNR and CDR2 FQNEAQ (reference sequence). V dropped 9 bases and J dropped 8 bases, with 17 bases sitting between them. Here the CDR3 DNA reads TGTGCCAGATCACAGGGTAAGGGCGATGAGCAGTTCTTC. It translates to CARSQGKGDEQFF.

CDR3 bases: TGTGCCAGCAGTTTGCCCGGGACAGGGATGGCCGGGGAGCTGTTTTTT. This translates into CASSLPGTGMAGELFF. The chain is built from TRBV6-5 and TRBJ2-2; 9 nucleotides line up with TRBD1. The CDR3 has 16 amino acids. Germline CDR1 reads MNHEY; CDR2 reads SVGAGI. V lost 4 bases, J lost 6 bases, and 9 bases stayed unmatched.

The chain employs TRBV24-1 and TRBJ1-5, with D perhaps matching TRBD1 (5 bases). V was shortened by 4 bases and J by 9 bases, with 15 bases between the two germline ends. Germline lookup yields CDR1 KGHDR and CDR2 SFDVKD. The CDR3 loop spans 14 amino acids. The CDR3 protein is CATSDPGRGGPQHF. As DNA, the CDR3 is TGTGCCACCAGTGACCCGGGGCGGGGTGGGCCCCAGCATTTT.

V gene TRBV5-6 combines with J gene TRBJ1-3, with unresolved D. The CDR3 is 14 amino acids. The V end was cut by 1 base, the J end by 10 bases, with 15 bases between. Germline V CDR1 and CDR2: SGHDT, YYEEEE. The CDR3 DNA is TGTGCCAGCAGCTTGTCTAGTACCGAAACTACCATATATTTT. Amino acid sequence: CASSLSSTETTIYF.

The V gene is TRBV12-3 or TRBV12-4, the J gene TRBJ2-1, with D perhaps TRBD2 (6 bases). V was pared by 5 bases and J by 9 bases, with 11 bases between. This CDR3 is 12 amino acids long. CDR3 sequence (DNA): TGTGCCAGCAGTCGGAGGGGAAGTGAGCAGTTCTTC. This gives the protein CASSRRGSEQFF.

V usage is TRBV6-2 or TRBV6-3 and J usage is TRBJ2-3; 11 bases line up with TRBD2. Germline V gene sequence: CDR1 MNHEY, CDR2 SVGEGT. After removal of 0 bases from V and 2 bases from J, the junction contained 7 bases not matched to a gene. The CDR3 has 18 residues. CDR3 loop: CASSYSSASGGITDTQYF. In DNA form, the CDR3 reads TGTGCCAGCAGTTACTCGAGCGCTAGCGGGGGGATCACAGATACGCAGTATTTT.